These 4 T cell receptor beta chains originate from one sample sequenced in a study of technical replicates of blood from a handful of donors. Libraries were prepared by immunoSEQ multiplex PCR; TCRdb keeps only in-frame clonotypes and omits some of them. Of about 82,000 clones listed, 85% to 95% were seen once; the top ten hold approximately 0.3%. Sequencing used T cells isolated from PBMCs. The receptors shown here come from a human donor in good health.

This CDR3 reads CASSLDQFPYSRNEQFF. The CDR3 nucleotides are TGTGCCAGCAGCTTGGACCAGTTCCCCTACTCGAGGAATGAGCAGTTCTTC. This chain connects TRBV5-8 to TRBJ2-1; D is unclear. Germline CDR1 reads SGHTS; CDR2 reads YDEGEE. This CDR3 is built from 17 residues. V was pared by 0 bases and J by 7 bases, with 20 bases between. The full variable domain, its missing parts supplied by reference TRBV5-8 and TRBJ2-1, is EAGVTQSPTHLIKTRGQQATLRCSPISGHTSVYWYQQALGLGLQFLLWYDEGEERNRGNFPPRFSGRQFPNYSSELNVNALELEDSALYLCASSLDQFPYSRNEQFFGPGTRLTVL.

The chain carries TRBV30 and TRBJ1-3; D uncertain. Germline-derived CDR1 and CDR2 are GTSNPN and SVGIG (reference sequence). The CDR3 is 13 amino acids. The V and J ends lost 4 bases and 4 bases respectively, with 11 bases between them. The CDR3 DNA follows: TGTGCCTGGACCCCGAGGAGGGGAAACACCATATATTTT. Residues: CAWTPRRGNTIYF.

The V call is TRBV6-1, the J call TRBJ1-1; 7 bases fit TRBD1. The V gene's germline CDR1 is MNHNS and CDR2 SASEGT. V lost 8 bases, J lost 6 bases, and 12 bases stayed unmatched. The CDR3 contains 14 residues. DNA for the CDR3: TGTGCCAGCGCAAGCCGACAGGGTTTCGCTGAAGCTTTCTTT. It specifies CASASRQGFAEAFF.

The V and J genes are TRBV28 and TRBJ2-3, with TRBD2 identical over 7 bases. Per the germline V gene, CDR1 is MDHEN and CDR2 is SYDVKM. The CDR3 is 18 amino acids. J lost 1 base, V lost 6 bases, and 16 bases had no gene match. The CDR3 loop reads CASRLDPRAGAGTDTQYF. The CDR3 DNA follows: TGTGCCAGCAGACTCGACCCTAGGGCGGGAGCGGGCACAGATACGCAGTATTTT.